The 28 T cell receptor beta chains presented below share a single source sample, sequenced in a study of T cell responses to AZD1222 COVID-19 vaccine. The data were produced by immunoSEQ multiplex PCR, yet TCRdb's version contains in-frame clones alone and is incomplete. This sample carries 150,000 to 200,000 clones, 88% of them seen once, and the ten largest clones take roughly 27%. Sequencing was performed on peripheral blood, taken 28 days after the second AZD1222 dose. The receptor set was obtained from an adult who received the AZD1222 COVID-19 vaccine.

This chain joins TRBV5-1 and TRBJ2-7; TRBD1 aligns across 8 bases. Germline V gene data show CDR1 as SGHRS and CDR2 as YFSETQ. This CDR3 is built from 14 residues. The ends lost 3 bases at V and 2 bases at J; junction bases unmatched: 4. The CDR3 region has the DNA TGCGCCAGCAGCTCCCCGGACAGGGCCTACGAGCAGTACTTC. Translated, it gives CASSSPDRAYEQYF.

In DNA form, the CDR3 reads TGTGCCAGCAGTTGGACTAGCGACCCCACCGGGGAGCTGTTTTTT. Residues: CASSWTSDPTGELFF. This chain links TRBV28 with TRBJ2-2, with 9 bases lining up with TRBD2. The CDR3 spans 15 residues. In germline, CDR1 is MDHEN, CDR2 SYDVKM. J lost 4 bases, V lost 4 bases, and 4 bases had no gene match.

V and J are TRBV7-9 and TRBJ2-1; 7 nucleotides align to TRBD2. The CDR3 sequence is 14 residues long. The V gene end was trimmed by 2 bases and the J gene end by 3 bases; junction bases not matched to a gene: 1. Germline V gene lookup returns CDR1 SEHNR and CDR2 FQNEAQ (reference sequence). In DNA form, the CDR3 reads TGTGCCAGCAGCTTACTAGCGGACTACAATGAGCAGTTCTTC. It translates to CASSLLADYNEQFF.

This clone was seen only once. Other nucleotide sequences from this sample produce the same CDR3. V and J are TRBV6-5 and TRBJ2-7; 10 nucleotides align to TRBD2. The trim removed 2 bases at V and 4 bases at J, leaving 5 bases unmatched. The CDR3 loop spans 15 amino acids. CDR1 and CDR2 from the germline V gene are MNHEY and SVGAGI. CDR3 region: CASSYRTSGKYEQYF. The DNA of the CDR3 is TGTGCCAGCAGTTACCGTACTAGCGGGAAATACGAGCAGTACTTC.

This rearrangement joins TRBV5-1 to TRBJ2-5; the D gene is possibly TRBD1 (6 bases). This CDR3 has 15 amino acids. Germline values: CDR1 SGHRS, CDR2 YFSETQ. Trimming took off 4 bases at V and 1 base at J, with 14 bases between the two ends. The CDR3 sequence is CASSGGTGTQETQYF. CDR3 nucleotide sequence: TGCGCCAGCAGCGGAGGAACAGGGACCCAAGAGACCCAGTACTTC.

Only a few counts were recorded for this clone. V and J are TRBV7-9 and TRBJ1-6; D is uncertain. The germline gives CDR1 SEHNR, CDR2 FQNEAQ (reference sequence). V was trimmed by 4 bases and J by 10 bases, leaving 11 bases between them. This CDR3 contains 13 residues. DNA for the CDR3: TGTGCCAGCAGCTCTTTGGGCAAATCACCCCTCCACTTT. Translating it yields CASSSLGKSPLHF. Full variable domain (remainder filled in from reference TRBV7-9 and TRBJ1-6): DTGVSQNPRHKITKRGQNVTFRCDPISEHNRLYWYRQTLGQGPEFLTYFQNEAQLEKSRLLSDRFSAERPKGSFSTLEIQRTEQGDSAMYLCASSSLGKSPLHFGNGTRLTVT.

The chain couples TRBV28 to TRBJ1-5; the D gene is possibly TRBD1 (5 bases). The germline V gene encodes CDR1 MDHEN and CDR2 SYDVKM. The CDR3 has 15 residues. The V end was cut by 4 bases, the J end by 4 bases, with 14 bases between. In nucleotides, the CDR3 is TGTGCCAGCAGTTCCCCCCAGGGAGGGAATCAGCCCCAGCATTTT. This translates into CASSSPQGGNQPQHF. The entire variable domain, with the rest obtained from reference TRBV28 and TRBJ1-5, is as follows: DVKVTQSSRYLVKRTGEKVFLECVQDMDHENMFWYRQDPGLGLRLIYFSYDVKMKEKGDIPEGYSVSREKKERFSLILESASTNQTSMYLCASSSPQGGNQPQHFGDGTRLSIL.

The DNA of the CDR3 is TGTGCCAGCAGTAAAAGCGGGAGAAAAGAGACCCAGTACTTC. It encodes CASSKSGRKETQYF. V is TRBV7-2 and J is TRBJ2-5; 8 bases match TRBD2. CDR1 SGHTA and CDR2 FQGNSA come from the germline V gene. The CDR3 consists of 14 residues. V lost 6 bases and J lost 3; bases outside the gene matches: 6.

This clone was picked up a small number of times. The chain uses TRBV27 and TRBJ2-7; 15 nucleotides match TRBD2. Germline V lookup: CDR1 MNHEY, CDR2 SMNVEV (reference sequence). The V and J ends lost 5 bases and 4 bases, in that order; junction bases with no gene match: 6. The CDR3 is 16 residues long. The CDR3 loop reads CASSPGTSGRSYEQYF. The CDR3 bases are TGTGCCAGCAGTCCAGGGACTAGCGGGAGGTCATACGAGCAGTACTTC.

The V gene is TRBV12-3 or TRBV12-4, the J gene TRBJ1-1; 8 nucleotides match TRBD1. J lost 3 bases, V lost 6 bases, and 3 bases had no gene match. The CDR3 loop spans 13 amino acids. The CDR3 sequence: CASSPDRDTEAFF. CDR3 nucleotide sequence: TGTGCCAGCAGCCCGGACAGGGACACTGAAGCTTTCTTT.

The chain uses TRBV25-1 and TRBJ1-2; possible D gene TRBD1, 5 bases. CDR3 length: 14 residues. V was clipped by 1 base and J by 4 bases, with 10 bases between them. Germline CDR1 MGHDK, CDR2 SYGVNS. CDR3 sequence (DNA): TGTGCCAGCAGTGAATCGGTCAGGGCCTATGGCTACACCTTC. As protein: CASSESVRAYGYTF.

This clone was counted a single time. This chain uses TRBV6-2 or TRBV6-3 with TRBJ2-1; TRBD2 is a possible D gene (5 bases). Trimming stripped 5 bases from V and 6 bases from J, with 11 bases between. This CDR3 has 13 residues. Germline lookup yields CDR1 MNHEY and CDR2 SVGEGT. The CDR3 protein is CASSTRLRNEQFF. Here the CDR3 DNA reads TGTGCCAGCAGTACCCGACTACGCAATGAGCAGTTCTTC.

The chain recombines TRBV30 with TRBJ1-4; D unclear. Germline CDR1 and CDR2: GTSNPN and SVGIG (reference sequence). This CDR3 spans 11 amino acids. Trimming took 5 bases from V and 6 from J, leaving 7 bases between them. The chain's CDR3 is CAWATDEKLFF. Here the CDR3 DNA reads TGTGCCTGGGCCACGGATGAAAAACTGTTTTTT.

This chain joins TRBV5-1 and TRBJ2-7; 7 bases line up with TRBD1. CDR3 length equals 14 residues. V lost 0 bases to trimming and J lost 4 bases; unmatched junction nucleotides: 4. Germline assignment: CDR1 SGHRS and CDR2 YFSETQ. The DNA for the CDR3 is TGCGCCAGCAGCTTGGGACAGGGTAGATACGAGCAGTACTTC. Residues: CASSLGQGRYEQYF.

The CDR3 DNA follows: TGTGCCAGCAGCACTCAACAGGGGGCGAACACCGGGGAGCTGTTTTTT. This encodes CASSTQQGANTGELFF. The chain joins TRBV5-4 to TRBJ2-2; 8 positions match TRBD1. CDR3 size: 16 residues. J gave up 0 bases and V 4 bases, and 5 bases lay outside the gene matches. CDR1 and CDR2 from the germline V gene are SGHNT and YYREEE (reference sequence).

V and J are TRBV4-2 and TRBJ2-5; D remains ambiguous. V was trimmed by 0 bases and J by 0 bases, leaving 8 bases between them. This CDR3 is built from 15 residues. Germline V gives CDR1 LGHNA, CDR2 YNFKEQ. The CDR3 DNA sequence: TGTGCCAGCAGCCAAGACTCCAGGTACCAAGAGACCCAGTACTTC. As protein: CASSQDSRYQETQYF.

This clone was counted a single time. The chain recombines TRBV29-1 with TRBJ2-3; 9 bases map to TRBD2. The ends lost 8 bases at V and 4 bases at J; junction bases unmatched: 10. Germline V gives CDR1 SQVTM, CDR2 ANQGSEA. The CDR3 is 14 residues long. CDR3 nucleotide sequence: TGCAGCTTCGCGGGAGGGGGGAGGTCAGATACGCAGTATTTT. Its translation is CSFAGGGRSDTQYF.

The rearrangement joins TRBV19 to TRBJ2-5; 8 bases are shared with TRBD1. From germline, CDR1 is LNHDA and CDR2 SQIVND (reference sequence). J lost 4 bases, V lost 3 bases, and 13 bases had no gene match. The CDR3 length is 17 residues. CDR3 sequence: CASSMGYRDRGRETQYF. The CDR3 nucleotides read TGTGCCAGTAGTATGGGGTATAGAGACAGGGGTCGAGAGACCCAGTACTTC.

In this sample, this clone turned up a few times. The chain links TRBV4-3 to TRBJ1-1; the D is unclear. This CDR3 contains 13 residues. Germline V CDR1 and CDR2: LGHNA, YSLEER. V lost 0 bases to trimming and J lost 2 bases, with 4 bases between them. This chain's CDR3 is CASSQDPNTEAFF. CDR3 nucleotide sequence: TGCGCCAGCAGCCAAGATCCAAACACTGAAGCTTTCTTT.

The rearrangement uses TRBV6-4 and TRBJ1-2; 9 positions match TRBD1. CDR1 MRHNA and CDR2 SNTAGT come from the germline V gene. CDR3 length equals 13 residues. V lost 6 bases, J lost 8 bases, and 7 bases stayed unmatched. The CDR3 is CASRAGTGYGYTF. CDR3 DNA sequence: TGTGCCAGCAGGGCCGGGACAGGGTACGGCTACACCTTC.

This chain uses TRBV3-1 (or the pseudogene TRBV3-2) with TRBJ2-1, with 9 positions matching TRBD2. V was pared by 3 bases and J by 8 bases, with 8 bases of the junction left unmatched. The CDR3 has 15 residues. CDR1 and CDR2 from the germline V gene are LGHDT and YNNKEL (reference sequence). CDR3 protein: CASSQGWREGYEQFF. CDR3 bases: TGTGCCAGCAGCCAGGGTTGGCGGGAGGGCTATGAGCAGTTCTTC.

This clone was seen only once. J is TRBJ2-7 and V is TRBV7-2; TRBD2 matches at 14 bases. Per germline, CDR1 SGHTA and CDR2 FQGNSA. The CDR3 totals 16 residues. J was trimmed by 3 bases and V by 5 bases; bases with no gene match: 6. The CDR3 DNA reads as TGTGCCAGCAGCACCGGGACTAGCGGGAGATACTACGAGCAGTACTTC. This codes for CASSTGTSGRYYEQYF.

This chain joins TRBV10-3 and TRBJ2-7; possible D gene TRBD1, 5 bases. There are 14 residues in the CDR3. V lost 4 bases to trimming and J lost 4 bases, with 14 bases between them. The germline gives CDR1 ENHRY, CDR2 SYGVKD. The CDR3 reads CAISGTGRLYEQYF. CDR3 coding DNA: TGTGCCATCAGTGGAACAGGTCGGTTGTACGAGCAGTACTTC.

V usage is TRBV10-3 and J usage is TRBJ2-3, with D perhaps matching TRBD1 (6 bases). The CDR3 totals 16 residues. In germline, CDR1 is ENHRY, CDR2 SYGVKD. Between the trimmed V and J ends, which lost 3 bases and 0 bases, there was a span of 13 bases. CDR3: CAISDLGTQSTDTQYF. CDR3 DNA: TGTGCCATCAGTGACCTAGGGACACAAAGCACAGATACGCAGTATTTT.

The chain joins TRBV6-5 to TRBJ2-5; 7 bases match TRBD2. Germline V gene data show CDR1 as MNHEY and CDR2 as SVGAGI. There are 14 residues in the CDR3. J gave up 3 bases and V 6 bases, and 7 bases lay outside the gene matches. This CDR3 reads CASRTGGSKETQYF. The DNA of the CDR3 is TGTGCCAGCAGGACCGGGGGGTCTAAAGAGACCCAGTACTTC.

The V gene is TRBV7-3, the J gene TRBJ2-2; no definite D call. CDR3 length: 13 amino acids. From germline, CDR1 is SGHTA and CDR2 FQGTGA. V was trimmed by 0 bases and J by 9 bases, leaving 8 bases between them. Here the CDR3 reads CASSLTVERELFF. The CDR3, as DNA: TGTGCCAGCAGCTTAACGGTTGAGCGGGAGCTGTTTTTT.

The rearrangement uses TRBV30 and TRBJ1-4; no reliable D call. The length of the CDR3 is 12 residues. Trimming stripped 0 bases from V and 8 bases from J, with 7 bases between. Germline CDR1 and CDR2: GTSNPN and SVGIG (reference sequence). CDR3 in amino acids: CAWSVLGEKLFF. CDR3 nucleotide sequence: TGTGCCTGGAGTGTACTGGGAGAAAAACTGTTTTTT.

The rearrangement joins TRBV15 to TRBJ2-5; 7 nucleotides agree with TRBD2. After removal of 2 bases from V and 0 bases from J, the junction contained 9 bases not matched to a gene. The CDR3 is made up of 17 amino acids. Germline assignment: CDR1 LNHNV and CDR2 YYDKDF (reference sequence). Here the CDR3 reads CATSRPTSERYQETQYF. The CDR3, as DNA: TGTGCCACCAGCAGACCCACTAGCGAACGGTACCAAGAGACCCAGTACTTC.